These 13 T cell receptor beta chains share one sample of origin, sequenced in a study of chemoradiotherapy in HPV16-positive cancers. The protocol was immunoSEQ multiplex PCR, while the TCRdb copy is restricted to in-frame clones and leaves out a portion. Of some 28,000 clones detected, approximately 84% appear once; the ten largest clones hold less than 6.5%. The sample consisted of blood, taken from a patient who underwent chemoradiotherapy. These receptors were taken from a human donor with HPV-associated anogenital cancer.

The gene calls are TRBV5-1 and TRBJ2-5; D is unclear. V was cut by 0 bases and J by 4 bases, with 7 bases left in between. The CDR3 spans 13 residues. The germline gives CDR1 SGHRS, CDR2 YFSETQ. The CDR3 DNA sequence: TGCGCCAGCAGCTTGGACTTGGGAGAGACCCAGTACTTC. Protein product: CASSLDLGETQYF.

The J gene is TRBJ1-5, the V gene TRBV25-1; D is unresolved. V was pared by 4 bases and J by 2 bases, with 6 bases between. CDR3 length: 13 amino acids. Per the germline V gene, CDR1 is MGHDK and CDR2 is SYGVNS. In nucleotides, the CDR3 is TGTGCCAGCAGTGGGCATGGCAATCAGCCCCAGCATTTT. Translation: CASSGHGNQPQHF.

The table lists this clone with a few counts. The chain links TRBV19 to TRBJ2-7; 7 bases agree with TRBD2. This CDR3 has 15 residues. The germline gives CDR1 LNHDA, CDR2 SQIVND (reference sequence). V trimming: 2 bases; J trimming: 1 base; junction bases outside the gene matches: 5. The CDR3 DNA is TGTGCCAGTAGTATAATGGCGGGGGAATCCTACGAGCAGTACTTC. This translates into CASSIMAGESYEQYF.

On this clone: One junction end does not reproduce the germline sequence, and a read error may be involved. The chain has TRBV5-6 and TRBJ2-7; 7 bases match TRBD1. CDR3 size: 11 residues. In germline, CDR1 is SGHDT, CDR2 YYEEEE. The CDR3 sequence: CASSLGQGLNF. CDR3 DNA: TGTGCCAGCAGCTTGGGACAGGGCTTGAACTTC. Using reference TRBV5-6 and TRBJ2-7 for the parts outside the CDR3, the full variable domain is DAGVTQSPTHLIKTRGQQVTLRCSPKSGHDTVSWYQQALGQGPQFIFQYYEEEERQRGNFPDRFSGHQFPNYSSELNVNALLLGDSALYLCASSLGQGLNFGPGTRLTVT.

This chain connects TRBV5-6 to TRBJ1-2; no definite D call. The V end lost 1 base, the J end lost 4 bases, and 8 bases lay between the germline ends. This CDR3 is built from 13 residues. Germline assignment: CDR1 SGHDT and CDR2 YYEEEE. The CDR3 reads CASSLPGSYGYTF. In DNA, the CDR3 is TGTGCCAGCAGCTTGCCCGGATCCTATGGCTACACCTTC. Drawing the rest from reference TRBV5-6 and TRBJ1-2, the complete variable domain is DAGVTQSPTHLIKTRGQQVTLRCSPKSGHDTVSWYQQALGQGPQFIFQYYEEEERQRGNFPDRFSGHQFPNYSSELNVNALLLGDSALYLCASSLPGSYGYTFGSGTRLTVV.

This clone showed up just a few times. The chain carries TRBV19 and TRBJ1-1, with D unclear. V was trimmed by 8 bases and J by 3 bases, leaving 7 bases between them. CDR1 and CDR2 from the germline V gene are LNHDA and SQIVND (reference sequence). The CDR3 consists of 11 residues. The CDR3, as DNA: TGTGCCAGTGTAGATGACACTGAAGCTTTCTTT. Protein product: CASVDDTEAFF. The full variable domain, completed using reference TRBV19 and TRBJ1-1, is DGGITQSPKYLFRKEGQNVTLSCEQNLNHDAMYWYRQDPGQGLRLIYYSQIVNDFQKGDIAEGYSVSREKKESFPLTVTSAQKNPTAFYLCASVDDTEAFFGQGTRLTVV.

The chain combines TRBV30 with TRBJ1-1; 8 nucleotides align to TRBD1. CDR1 is GTSNPN and CDR2 is SVGIG in the germline V gene (reference sequence). Trimming took 7 bases from V and 4 from J; bases not matched to a gene: 8. CDR3 length: 13 residues. The CDR3 DNA reads as TGTGCCTCGGACAGGGACCGAGGCACTGAAGCTTTCTTT. Its protein is CASDRDRGTEAFF.

This clone was found once. The chain combines TRBV29-1 with TRBJ1-2; 8 positions agree with TRBD1. Germline values: CDR1 SQVTM, CDR2 ANQGSEA. This CDR3 comprises 13 residues. Trimming cost V 4 bases and J 7 bases; bases outside gene matches: 8. CDR3 nucleotide sequence: TGCAGCGTTGGAGACAGGGGCGGGGGTGGCTACACCTTC. Protein: CSVGDRGGGGYTF.

J is TRBJ2-6 and V is TRBV9; maybe TRBD2 (7 bases). The CDR3 extends over 15 amino acids. Between the trimmed V and J ends, which lost 5 bases and 2 bases, there was a span of 11 bases. Germline V CDR1 and CDR2: SGDLS, YYNGEE. This chain's CDR3 is CASSGGGAGANVLTF. CDR3 DNA sequence: TGTGCCAGCAGTGGAGGGGGGGCTGGGGCCAACGTCCTGACTTTC.

The genes are TRBV6-6 and TRBJ1-5, with a weak D call TRBD1 (5 bases). This CDR3 has 15 amino acids. Trimming took 2 bases from V and 5 from J, leaving 13 bases between them. The germline V gene encodes CDR1 MNHNY and CDR2 SVGAGI (reference sequence). The CDR3, as DNA: TGTGCCAGCAGTTACAGGTCAGGGATGGATCAGCCCCAGCATTTT. Amino acid sequence: CASSYRSGMDQPQHF.

The chain uses TRBV7-9 and TRBJ1-6, with D unclear. Trimming took off 2 bases at V and 0 bases at J, with 5 bases between the two ends. The CDR3 contains 15 residues. The germline gives CDR1 SEHNR, CDR2 FQNEAQ (reference sequence). The CDR3 DNA follows: TGTGCCAGCAGCTTACAGAGCTCCTATAATTCACCCCTCCACTTT. Its protein is CASSLQSSYNSPLHF.

A remark on this clone: Other DNA sequences in this sample translate to the same CDR3. The rearrangement joins TRBV6-1 to TRBJ2-7; the match to TRBD1 covers 8 bases. The V and J ends lost 1 base and 5 bases, in that order; junction bases with no gene match: 7. The germline CDR1 and CDR2 sequences are MNHNS and SASEGT. The CDR3 has 15 residues. CDR3 in amino acids: CASSEDGTGSDEQYF. CDR3 DNA sequence: TGTGCCAGCAGTGAAGACGGGACAGGCAGTGACGAGCAGTACTTC.

The chain is built from TRBV9 and TRBJ2-5; 9 nucleotides line up with TRBD2. The ends lost 2 bases at V and 3 bases at J; junction bases unmatched: 2. Germline loops: CDR1 SGDLS, CDR2 YYNGEE. CDR3 length: 14 amino acids. The CDR3: CASSVASGKETQYF. CDR3 bases: TGTGCCAGCAGCGTGGCTAGCGGGAAAGAGACCCAGTACTTC.